Below, 14 T cell receptor beta chains from the same sample are listed, as sequenced in a study of graft-versus-host responses after intestinal transplantation. Assay: immunoSEQ multiplex PCR; the TCRdb copy retains only in-frame clones and omits some. The table includes about 14,000 clones, about 29% detected once. Specimen: alloreactive CD4+ T cells from a mixed lymphocyte reaction culture, collected before intestinal transplant. Documented subset: CFSE-low proliferating T cells sorted from approximately 6-day pre-transplant mixed lymphocyte reaction (GvH or HvG direction). All receptors derive from a human patient who received an intestinal transplant.

Only a few counts were recorded for this clone. The rearrangement links TRBV7-9 to TRBJ2-3; 7 positions agree with TRBD2. This CDR3 is built from 16 residues. V shed 6 bases and J 0 bases; nucleotides not matched to a gene: 9. Germline CDR1 and CDR2: SEHNR and FQNEAQ (reference sequence). CDR3 bases: TGTGCCAGCAGTCCGGCCGGCGGGAGAAGCACAGATACGCAGTATTTT. Protein: CASSPAGGRSTDTQYF. Using reference TRBV7-9 and TRBJ2-3 for the parts outside the CDR3, the full variable domain is DTGVSQNPRHKITKRGQNVTFRCDPISEHNRLYWYRQTLGQGPEFLTYFQNEAQLEKSRLLSDRFSAERPKGSFSTLEIQRTEQGDSAMYLCASSPAGGRSTDTQYFGPGTRLTVL.

V and J are TRBV5-5 and TRBJ2-1, with D perhaps matching TRBD1 (5 bases). Germline values: CDR1 SGHKS, CDR2 YYEKEE (reference sequence). This CDR3 comprises 11 residues. Trimming cost V 7 bases and J 5 bases, with 7 bases left between them. As DNA, the CDR3 is TGTGCCAGCTCCAGGGACAATGAGCAGTTCTTC. It yields the protein CASSRDNEQFF.

This clone was seen more than once but under ten times. The chain uses TRBV27 and TRBJ2-2; 7 bases align to TRBD1. Unmatched junction bases numbered 4, after V lost 6 bases and J lost 3 bases. The length of the CDR3 is 14 residues. Per the germline V gene, CDR1 is MNHEY and CDR2 is SMNVEV (reference sequence). CDR3 DNA: TGTGCCAGCAGCCGGGACAGATACACCGGGGAGCTGTTTTTT. Translated, it gives CASSRDRYTGELFF.

This clone was recorded only once. This chain joins TRBV6-6 and TRBJ2-2, with D perhaps matching TRBD2 (5 bases). V was cut by 5 bases and J by 5 bases, with 15 bases left in between. This CDR3 region has 15 residues. Germline V gene sequence: CDR1 MNHNY, CDR2 SVGAGI (reference sequence). Here the CDR3 DNA reads TGTGCCAGCAGTACCTCAACGGGATCGACCGGGGAGCTGTTTTTT. It yields the protein CASSTSTGSTGELFF.

This chain joins TRBV6-6 and TRBJ1-3, with no clear D. The CDR3 has 16 amino acids. V lost 5 bases to trimming and J lost 0 bases, with 14 bases between them. CDR1 is MNHNY and CDR2 is SVGAGI in the germline V gene (reference sequence). CDR3: CASSRITALSGNTIYF. Written as DNA, the CDR3 is TGTGCCAGCAGTCGAATAACAGCGCTCTCTGGAAACACCATATATTTT.

This chain connects TRBV30 to TRBJ2-1, with D possibly matching TRBD2 (5 bases). The germline CDR1 and CDR2 sequences are GTSNPN and SVGIG (reference sequence). The CDR3 has 10 residues. With 5 bases removed from V and 10 bases from J, the gap between germline ends came to 9 bases. CDR3 protein: CAWGGREQFF. CDR3 DNA sequence: TGTGCCTGGGGAGGCCGGGAGCAGTTCTTC.

The rearrangement joins TRBV29-1 to TRBJ2-1; 8 bases are shared with TRBD2. V lost 8 bases, J lost 9 bases, and 15 bases stayed unmatched. The CDR3 runs to 14 residues. Germline V CDR1 and CDR2: SQVTM, ANQGSEA. Here the CDR3 reads CSLSDWREVGEQFF. In DNA form, the CDR3 reads TGCAGCCTGTCGGATTGGCGGGAGGTCGGTGAGCAGTTCTTC.

The V call is TRBV11-2, the J call TRBJ2-5; no definite D call. CDR3 length: 12 amino acids. Germline CDR1 SGHAT, CDR2 FQNNGV. V shed 2 bases and J shed 0 bases, with 1 base lying between them. CDR3 nucleotide sequence: TGTGCCAGCAGCTTAAACCAAGAGACCCAGTACTTC. Its translation is CASSLNQETQYF.

The V and J genes are TRBV19 and TRBJ1-3; possibly TRBD1 for D (5 bases). CDR3 length: 14 residues. Trimming shortened V by 10 bases and J by 0 bases, and 13 bases separated the two germline ends. CDR1 and CDR2 (germline): LNHDA, SQIVND (reference sequence). The DNA for the CDR3 is TGTGCCACCCCGACAGAAGACTCTGGAAACACCATATATTTT. Protein product: CATPTEDSGNTIYF.

This clone was seen only a few times. The chain couples TRBV9 to TRBJ1-1; D call uncertain. This CDR3 has 14 residues. Trimming took off 0 bases at V and 1 base at J, with 7 bases between the two ends. Germline V CDR1 and CDR2: SGDLS, YYNGEE. CDR3 protein: CASSVEAGNTEAFF. CDR3 in DNA: TGTGCCAGCAGCGTAGAGGCGGGGAACACTGAAGCTTTCTTT. Using reference TRBV9 and TRBJ1-1 for the parts outside the CDR3, the full variable domain is DSGVTQTPKHLITATGQRVTLRCSPRSGDLSVYWYQQSLDQGLQFLIQYYNGEERAKGNILERFSAQQFPDLHSELNLSSLELGDSALYFCASSVEAGNTEAFFGQGTRLTVV.

The V gene is TRBV28, the J gene TRBJ1-2, with TRBD1 matching 8 bases. The CDR3 is 14 residues long. J was trimmed by 4 bases and V by 3 bases; bases with no gene match: 4. Germline V CDR1 and CDR2: MDHEN, SYDVKM. CDR3 bases: TGTGCCAGCAGTTTGGACAGGGTGGCCTATGGCTACACCTTC. It codes for CASSLDRVAYGYTF.

The gene calls are TRBV9 and TRBJ1-3; D is possibly TRBD1 (6 bases). V was cut by 0 bases and J by 4 bases, with 14 bases left in between. Germline-derived CDR1 and CDR2 are SGDLS and YYNGEE. The CDR3 loop spans 16 amino acids. The CDR3 reads CASSVAGQGRGNTIYF. The CDR3 DNA sequence: TGTGCCAGCAGCGTAGCTGGGCAGGGGAGAGGAAACACCATATATTTT.

In its sample, this clone was seen a few times. The gene calls are TRBV4-2 and TRBJ2-7; possible D gene TRBD2, 6 bases. This CDR3 region has 15 residues. V shed 0 bases and J shed 4 bases, with 13 bases lying between them. CDR1 is LGHNA, CDR2 YNFKEQ, per germline. The CDR3 spells CASSQDWRGVYEQYF. CDR3 DNA: TGTGCCAGCAGCCAAGATTGGCGCGGGGTGTACGAGCAGTACTTC.

The sample holds a few counts of this clone. This chain connects TRBV9 to TRBJ2-1; maybe TRBD1 (6 bases). The CDR3 covers 13 residues. The germline V gene has CDR1 SGDLS and CDR2 YYNGEE. Trimming took off 4 bases at V and 7 bases at J, with 12 bases between the two ends. The CDR3 coding sequence is TGTGCCAGCAGCTCGGGAAGGGGGAATGAGCAGTTCTTC. This codes for CASSSGRGNEQFF.